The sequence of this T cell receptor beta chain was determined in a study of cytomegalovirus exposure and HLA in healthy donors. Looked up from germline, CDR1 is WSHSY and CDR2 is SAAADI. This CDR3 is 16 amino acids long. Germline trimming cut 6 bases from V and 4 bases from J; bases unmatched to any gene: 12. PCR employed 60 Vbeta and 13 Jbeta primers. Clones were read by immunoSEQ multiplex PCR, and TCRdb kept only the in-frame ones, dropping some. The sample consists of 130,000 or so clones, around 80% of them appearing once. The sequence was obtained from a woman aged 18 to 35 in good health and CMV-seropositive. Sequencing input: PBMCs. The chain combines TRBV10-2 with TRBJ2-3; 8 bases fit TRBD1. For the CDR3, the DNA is TGCGCCAGCAGGACCGACAGGGGATGGTTTGCAGATACGCAGTATTTT. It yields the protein CASRTDRGWFADTQYF.